The subject of this entry is one T cell receptor beta chain. The data were produced by immunoSEQ multiplex PCR, yet TCRdb's version contains in-frame clones alone and is incomplete. The data contain about 100,000 clones, over 75% of them singletons. These data originate in a study of identifying expanded T cells in peripheral blood. No infections or other immune events were documented during collection. The CDR3 is made up of 13 amino acids. Germline V lookup: CDR1 SGHTA, CDR2 FQGNSA. V lost 1 base, J lost 1 base, and 4 bases lay in between. The receptor comes from a person between 18 and 70 years old in good health. The sample consisted of blood. V is TRBV7-2 and J is TRBJ1-1; no clear D gene. The CDR3 nucleotides are TGTGCCAGCAGCTTAGTGCGGAACACTGAAGCTTTCTTT. This codes for CASSLVRNTEAFF.